One sample yielded the 10 T cell receptor beta chains listed below, sequenced in a study of patients and donors after allogeneic stem cell transplantation. A single record per CDR3 protein comes from TCRdb applying MiXCR to the RT-PCR reads. The repertoire holds over 400,000 distinct CDR3 sequences, approximately 16% seen once, with 7.2% in the top ten. Sequenced input: blood, either unsorted or a sorted T cell fraction (not recorded which). The source is a human donor who was either an allogeneic HSCT recipient or a stem cell or donor lymphocyte infusion donor (not recorded which). It is not recorded whose cells these are; they may come from a transplant donor.

The chain is built from TRBV12-3 or TRBV12-4 and TRBJ2-1, with D possibly TRBD1 on 6 matching bases. With 6 bases removed from V and 10 bases from J, the gap between germline ends came to 10 bases. CDR3 length equals 11 residues. This chain's CDR3 is CASSTGREQFF. The CDR3 nucleotides read TGTGCCAGCAGCACAGGGCGCGAGCAGTTCTTC.

This clonotype was seen a few times. V gene TRBV12-3 or TRBV12-4 combines with J gene TRBJ1-1, with 8 bases fitting TRBD1. V trimming: 3 bases; J trimming: 0 bases; junction bases outside the gene matches: 15. The CDR3 is 19 amino acids. CDR3 protein: CASSFAQGAFGGMNTEAFF. The CDR3 region has the DNA TGTGCCAGCAGTTTTGCCCAGGGGGCTTTTGGGGGCATGAACACTGAAGCTTTCTTT.

This chain links TRBV13 with TRBJ2-5, with 7 nucleotides matching TRBD1. V lost 0 bases and J lost 6; bases outside the gene matches: 1. Germline CDR1 is PRHDT and CDR2 is FYEKMQ (reference sequence). This CDR3 contains 13 residues. CDR3 sequence (DNA): TGTGCCAGCAGCTTAGGACAGGGGCAGACCCAGTACTTC. Encoded protein: CASSLGQGQTQYF.

This clonotype was seen more than once but under ten times. This chain joins TRBV11-2 and TRBJ1-1, with TRBD1 matching 8 bases. J lost 11 bases, V lost 1 base, and 3 bases had no gene match. Germline loops: CDR1 SGHAT, CDR2 FQNNGV. This CDR3 comprises 12 residues. The chain's CDR3 is CASSLVYRGAFF. Here the CDR3 DNA reads TGTGCCAGCAGCTTAGTGTACAGGGGGGCTTTCTTT.

In this sample, this clonotype turned up a few times. V and J are TRBV9 and TRBJ2-1; 10 bases are a match to TRBD2. The CDR3 totals 15 residues. CDR1 is SGDLS, CDR2 YYNGEE, per germline. The junction had 8 bases not matched to a gene; V was cut back by 2 bases and J by 9 bases. CDR3 sequence (DNA): TGTGCCAGCAGCGTTCAAGCGGGGGGGCCGGGTGAGCAGTTCTTC. It encodes CASSVQAGGPGEQFF.

This chain connects TRBV7-9 to TRBJ2-4; D may be TRBD1 or TRBD2 (5 bases each). This CDR3 contains 16 residues. Germline lookup yields CDR1 SEHNR and CDR2 FQNEAQ (reference sequence). Trimming shortened V by 1 base and J by 3 bases, and 13 bases separated the two germline ends. In DNA, the CDR3 is TGTGCCAGCAGCTTAGGAGACCGGGGCCTCAAAAACATTCAGTACTTC. Translating gives CASSLGDRGLKNIQYF.

The chain links TRBV7-9 to TRBJ2-7; D might be TRBD2 (5 bases). This CDR3 has 12 residues. V was trimmed by 3 bases and J by 6 bases, leaving 9 bases between them. CDR1 is SEHNR, CDR2 FQNEAQ, per germline (reference sequence). Here the CDR3 reads CASSLAGFEQYF. The CDR3 DNA follows: TGTGCCAGCAGCTTGGCGGGTTTCGAGCAGTACTTC.

The chain combines TRBV7-9 with TRBJ1-1; no clear D gene. The CDR3 extends over 16 amino acids. Trimming stripped 0 bases from V and 3 bases from J, with 14 bases between. Germline V gives CDR1 SEHNR, CDR2 FQNEAQ (reference sequence). CDR3 nucleotides: TGTGCCAGCAGCTTAGCAGCGGGTGTATGGGACACTGAAGCTTTCTTT. Protein product: CASSLAAGVWDTEAFF.

This clonotype was found a few times. CDR3 region: CASSLRDSGANVLTF. The DNA of the CDR3 is TGTGCCAGCAGCTTAAGGGACTCTGGGGCCAACGTCCTGACTTTC. The V gene is TRBV7-2, the J gene TRBJ2-6; D gene uncertain. From germline, CDR1 is SGHTA and CDR2 FQGNSA. CDR3 length equals 15 residues. V was pared by 2 bases and J by 0 bases, with 5 bases between.

V gene TRBV3-1 combines with J gene TRBJ2-2; D is possibly TRBD2 (6 bases). Germline values: CDR1 LGHDT, CDR2 YNNKEL (reference sequence). V shed 2 bases and J shed 6 bases, with 10 bases lying between them. CDR3 size: 14 residues. CDR3 DNA: TGTGCCAGCAGCCAACGGGGAGGCGCCGGGGAGCTGTTTTTT. Protein: CASSQRGGAGELFF.